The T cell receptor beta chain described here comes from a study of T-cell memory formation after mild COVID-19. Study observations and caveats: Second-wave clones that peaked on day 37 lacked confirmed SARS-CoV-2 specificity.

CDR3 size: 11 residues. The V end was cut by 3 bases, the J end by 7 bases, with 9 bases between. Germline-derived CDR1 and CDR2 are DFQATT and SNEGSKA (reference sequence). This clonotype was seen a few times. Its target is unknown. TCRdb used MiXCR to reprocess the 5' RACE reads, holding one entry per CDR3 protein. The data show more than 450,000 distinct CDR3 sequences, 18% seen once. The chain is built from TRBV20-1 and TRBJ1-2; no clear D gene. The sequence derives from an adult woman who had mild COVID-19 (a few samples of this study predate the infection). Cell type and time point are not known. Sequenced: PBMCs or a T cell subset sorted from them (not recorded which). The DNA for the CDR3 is TGCAGTGCTAGCGTTCTAGGTGGCTACACCTTC. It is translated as CSASVLGGYTF.